Each of the 8 T cell receptor beta chains below was sequenced from the same sample in a study of blood T cell repertoires in COVID-19. Using immunoSEQ multiplex PCR, the repertoire was profiled, and TCRdb retains in-frame clones only, with some absent. Of more than 100,000 clones in the sample, approximately 81% were seen once. The sample consisted of peripheral blood. The receptors here all came from a woman aged 80 or over with acute or convalescent COVID-19.

The chain uses TRBV6-5 and TRBJ2-2; 9 bases map to TRBD1. The V gene's germline CDR1 is MNHEY and CDR2 SVGAGI. Trimming at V came to 10 bases and at J to 2 bases, leaving 5 bases not matched to a gene. The CDR3 is made up of 14 amino acids. The CDR3 DNA reads TGTGCCATCGTGGACAGGGGCAACACCGGGGAGCTGTTTTTT. It specifies CAIVDRGNTGELFF.

CDR3 bases: TGCGCCAGCAGCGAACCGGGACAGGGGGCGGACACCGGGGAGCTGTTTTTT. Its translation is CASSEPGQGADTGELFF. This sequence joins TRBV5-1 and TRBJ2-2; 12 bases are a match to TRBD1. Unmatched junction bases numbered 7, after V lost 4 bases and J lost 3 bases. The CDR3 sequence is 17 residues long. CDR1 is SGHRS and CDR2 is YFSETQ in the germline V gene. The full variable domain, rest sourced from reference TRBV5-1 and TRBJ2-2, is KAGVTQTPRYLIKTRGQQVTLSCSPISGHRSVSWYQQTPGQGLQFLFEYFSETQRNKGNFPGRFSGRQFSNSRSEMNVSTLELGDSALYLCASSEPGQGADTGELFFGEGSRLTVL.

The rearrangement joins TRBV28 to TRBJ2-7; weak D call: TRBD1 (6 bases). This CDR3 is 12 amino acids long. V dropped 5 bases and J dropped 3 bases, with 8 bases sitting between them. The V gene's germline CDR1 is MDHEN and CDR2 SYDVKM. The CDR3 DNA follows: TGTGCCAGCAGTCAGACAGGCTACGAGCAGTACTTC. The encoded protein is CASSQTGYEQYF.

This clone was counted a single time. This sequence joins TRBV12-3 or TRBV12-4 and TRBJ1-2; 7 bases agree with TRBD1. This CDR3 region has 12 residues. With 4 bases clipped from V and 5 bases from J, the junction kept 1 base outside the gene matches. The chain's CDR3 is CASSWDRYGYTF. The CDR3 DNA is TGTGCCAGCAGTTGGGACAGATATGGCTACACCTTC.

The V and J genes are TRBV30 and TRBJ1-2; 8 bases map to TRBD1. Germline loops: CDR1 GTSNPN, CDR2 SVGIG (reference sequence). The V segment lost 0 bases and the J segment 4 bases; nucleotides outside the gene matches: 1. The CDR3 contains 13 residues. CDR3 loop: CAWSVGQGYGYTF. The CDR3 nucleotides are TGTGCCTGGAGTGTAGGACAGGGCTATGGCTACACCTTC.

This clone turned up a few times. This sequence joins TRBV19 and TRBJ2-2, with TRBD1 matching 7 bases. The CDR3 totals 13 residues. J was trimmed by 7 bases and V by 7 bases; bases with no gene match: 6. Germline V gene lookup returns CDR1 LNHDA and CDR2 SQIVND (reference sequence). CDR3 residues: CASIQGDIGELFF. CDR3 nucleotides: TGTGCCAGTATCCAGGGGGACATCGGGGAGCTGTTTTTT.

V gene TRBV15 combines with J gene TRBJ1-3; D perhaps matches TRBD1 (6 bases). The CDR3 loop spans 16 amino acids. Per the germline V gene, CDR1 is LNHNV and CDR2 is YYDKDF (reference sequence). Trimming pared 0 bases from V and 4 bases from J, leaving 13 bases between. Written as DNA, the CDR3 is TGTGCCACCAGCAGAGAGCTTGGGACACACGGAAACACCATATATTTT. Its protein product is CATSRELGTHGNTIYF.

The V gene is TRBV11-2, the J gene TRBJ1-3, with a possible D match to TRBD1 (6 bases). V was shortened by 5 bases and J by 0 bases, with 8 bases between the two germline ends. CDR1 and CDR2 from the germline V gene are SGHAT and FQNNGV. The CDR3 has 14 amino acids. The CDR3 spells CASSDRSSGNTIYF. In DNA, the CDR3 is TGTGCCAGCAGCGACAGGTCCTCTGGAAACACCATATATTTT.